This T cell receptor (beta chain) was retrieved from a study of cytomegalovirus exposure and HLA in healthy donors. Germline lookup yields CDR1 SGHDN and CDR2 FVKESK. V lost 0 bases to trimming and J lost 5 bases, with 10 bases between them. This CDR3 is built from 14 residues. TCRdb's copy holds only in-frame clones and misses some; the assay was immunoSEQ multiplex PCR. The sample has 70,000 to 75,000 clones; 94% are singletons. The rearrangement links TRBV14 to TRBJ1-2, with a possible D match to TRBD1 (5 bases). The TCR sequence derives from a woman aged 18-29 years in good health and CMV-seronegative. Material for sequencing was PBMCs. The CDR3 sequence is CASSQDQGGYGYTF. The DNA for the CDR3 is TGTGCCAGCAGCCAAGACCAGGGAGGATATGGCTACACCTTC.